These T cell receptor beta chains were read from a single sample in a study of T cell changes during pregnancy in multiple sclerosis. Measured with immunoSEQ multiplex PCR; TCRdb has only the in-frame clones, and not every one. The sample lists tens of thousands of clones; approximately 87% were seen once. This specimen consisted of peripheral blood, obtained after pregnancy. These receptors originate from a female donor in good health, enrolled as a control in a pregnancy study. CDR3s include the opening cysteine and the closing phenylalanine or tryptophan. The D gene is left open where the match is weak. Clone size, where shown, is once, few, many, or a class for clones that have expanded.

>.|TRBV19|TRBJ1-5|.
CATETSTGHSNQPQHF
TGTGCCACCGAGACATCTACAGGACATAGCAATCAGCCCCAGCATTTT
>.|TRBV20-1|TRBJ2-5|TRBD2
CSARGGGTPYF
TGCAGTGCTAGAGGGGGGGGGACTCCGTACTTC
>.|TRBV30|TRBJ1-5|TRBD1
CAWTQGDRQPQHF
TGTGCCTGGACACAGGGGGACCGCCAGCCCCAGCATTTT
>.|TRBV5-4|TRBJ1-1|.
CASSLDWGREAFF
TGTGCCAGCAGCTTGGACTGGGGCAGGGAAGCTTTCTTT
>.|TRBV15|TRBJ2-5|.
CATSRDRTEGETQYF
TGTGCCACCAGCAGAGACCGGACAGAGGGAGAGACCCAGTACTTC
>.|TRBV19|TRBJ2-1|.
CASSFKARSYNEQFF
TGTGCCAGTAGTTTCAAAGCGCGCTCCTACAATGAGCAGTTCTTC
>few|TRBV19|TRBJ2-5|.
CASSIATGETQYF
TGTGCCAGTAGTATCGCGACAGGAGAGACCCAGTACTTC
>.|TRBV27|TRBJ1-2|.
CASSKPPGLLTGYTF
TGTGCCAGCAGTAAACCCCCGGGACTCTTAACCGGCTACACCTTC
>.|TRBV19|TRBJ2-1|TRBD2
CASSRPGLAGVNEQFF
TGTGCCAGTAGTCGCCCTGGACTAGCGGGAGTGAATGAGCAGTTCTTC
>.|TRBV27|TRBJ2-7|TRBD2
CASSLWMGASGIYEQYF
TGTGCCAGCAGTTTATGGATGGGGGCTAGCGGGATCTACGAGCAGTACTTC
>.|TRBV2|TRBJ2-1|TRBD2
CASSPFPPQGAGGENEQFF
TGTGCCAGCAGTCCTTTTCCTCCCCAGGGAGCGGGAGGGGAGAATGAGCAGTTCTTC
>.|TRBV21-1|TRBJ2-7|.
CASSCDNSYEQYF
TGTGCCAGCAGCTGCGACAATTCCTACGAGCAGTACTTC
>.|TRBV25-1|TRBJ1-4|.
CASSELGGSREKLFF
TGTGCCAGCAGTGAATTGGGGGGTTCAAGAGAAAAACTGTTTTTT
>.|TRBV29-1|TRBJ2-5|.
CSVDIQVQETQYF
TGCAGCGTCGATATCCAGGTACAAGAGACCCAGTACTTC
>.|TRBV19|TRBJ2-1|TRBD2
CASSILAGGANLFPFVF
TGTGCCAGTAGTATTTTGGCGGGGGGGGCAAACTTGTTCCCTTTCGTCTTC
>.|TRBV30|TRBJ2-1|.
CAWSVTGTEQFF
TGTGCCTGGAGTGTAACGGGTACTGAGCAGTTCTTC
>.|TRBV18|TRBJ1-2|.
CASSPPAGIYGYTF
TGTGCCAGCTCACCACCGGCAGGGATCTATGGCTACACCTTC
>.|TRBV5-4|TRBJ2-5|.
CASSLDRETQYF
TGTGCCAGCAGCCTGGATCGGGAGACCCAGTACTTC
>.|TRBV14|TRBJ2-1|TRBD2
CASSHLSSGGYNEQFF
TGTGCCAGCAGCCACTTATCTAGCGGGGGCTACAATGAGCAGTTCTTC
>.|TRBV6-5|TRBJ2-3|.
CASSSVTDTQYF
TGTGCCAGCAGTTCCGTCACAGATACGCAGTATTTT